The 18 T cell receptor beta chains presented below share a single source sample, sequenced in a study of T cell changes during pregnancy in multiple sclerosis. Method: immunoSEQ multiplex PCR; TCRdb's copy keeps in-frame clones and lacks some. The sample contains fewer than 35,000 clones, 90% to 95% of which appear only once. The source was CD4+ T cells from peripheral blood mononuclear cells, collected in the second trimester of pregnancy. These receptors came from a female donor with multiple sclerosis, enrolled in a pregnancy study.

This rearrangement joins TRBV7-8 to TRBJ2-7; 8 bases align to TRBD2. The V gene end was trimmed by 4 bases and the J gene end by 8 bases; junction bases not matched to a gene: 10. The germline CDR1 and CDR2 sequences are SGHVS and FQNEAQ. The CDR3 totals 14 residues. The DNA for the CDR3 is TGTGCCAGCAGCTACGGGGGGGAGGGTACCAAGCAGTACTTC. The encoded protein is CASSYGGEGTKQYF.

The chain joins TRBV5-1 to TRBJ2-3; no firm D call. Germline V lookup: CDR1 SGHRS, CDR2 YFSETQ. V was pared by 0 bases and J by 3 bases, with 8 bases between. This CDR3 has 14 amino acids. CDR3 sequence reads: CASSLATGTDTQYF. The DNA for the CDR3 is TGCGCCAGCAGCTTGGCGACTGGGACAGATACGCAGTATTTT.

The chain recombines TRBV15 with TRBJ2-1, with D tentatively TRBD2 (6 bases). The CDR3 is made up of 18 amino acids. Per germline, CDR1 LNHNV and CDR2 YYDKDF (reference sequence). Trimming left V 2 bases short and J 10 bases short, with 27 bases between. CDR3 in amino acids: CATSRRDFLASSPKEQFF. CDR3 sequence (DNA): TGTGCCACCAGCAGAAGAGACTTCCTAGCGAGTTCTCCAAAAGAGCAGTTCTTC.

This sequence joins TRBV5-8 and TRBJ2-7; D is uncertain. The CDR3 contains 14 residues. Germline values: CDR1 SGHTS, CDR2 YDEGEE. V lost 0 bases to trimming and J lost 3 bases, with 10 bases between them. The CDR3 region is CASSLAAGHYEQYF. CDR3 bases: TGTGCCAGCAGCTTGGCAGCAGGCCACTACGAGCAGTACTTC.

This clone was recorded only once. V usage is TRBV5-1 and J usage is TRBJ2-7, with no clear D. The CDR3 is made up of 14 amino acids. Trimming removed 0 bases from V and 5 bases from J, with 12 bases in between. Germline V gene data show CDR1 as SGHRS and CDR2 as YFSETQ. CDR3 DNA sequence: TGCGCCAGCAGCTTGGTCTCTTATGTCCACGAGCAGTACTTC. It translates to CASSLVSYVHEQYF.

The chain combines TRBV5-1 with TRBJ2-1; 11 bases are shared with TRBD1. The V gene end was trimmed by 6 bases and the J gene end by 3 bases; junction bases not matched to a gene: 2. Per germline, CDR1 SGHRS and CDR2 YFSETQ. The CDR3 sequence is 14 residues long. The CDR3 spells CASKGQGGYNEQFF. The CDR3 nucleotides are TGCGCCAGCAAGGGACAGGGGGGCTACAATGAGCAGTTCTTC.

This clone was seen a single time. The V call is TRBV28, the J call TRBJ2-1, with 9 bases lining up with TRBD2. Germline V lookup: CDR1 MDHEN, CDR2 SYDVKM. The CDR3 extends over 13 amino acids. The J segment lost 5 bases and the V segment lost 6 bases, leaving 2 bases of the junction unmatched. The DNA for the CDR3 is TGTGCCAGCAGCCTAGCGGGACACAATGAGCAGTTCTTC. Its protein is CASSLAGHNEQFF.

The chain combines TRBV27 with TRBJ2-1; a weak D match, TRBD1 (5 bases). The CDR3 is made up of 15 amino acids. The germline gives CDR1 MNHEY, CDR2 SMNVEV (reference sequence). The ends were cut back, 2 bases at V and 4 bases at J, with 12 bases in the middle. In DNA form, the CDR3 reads TGTGCCAGCAGTTTAGGAGTAGGGGATTACAATGAGCAGTTCTTC. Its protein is CASSLGVGDYNEQFF.

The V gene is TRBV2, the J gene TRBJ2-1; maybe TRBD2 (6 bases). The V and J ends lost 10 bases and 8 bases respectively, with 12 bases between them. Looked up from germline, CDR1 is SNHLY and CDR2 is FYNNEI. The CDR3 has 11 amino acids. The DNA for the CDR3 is TGTGCCACCCGGGCGGGGCATGAGCAGTTCTTC. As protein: CATRAGHEQFF.

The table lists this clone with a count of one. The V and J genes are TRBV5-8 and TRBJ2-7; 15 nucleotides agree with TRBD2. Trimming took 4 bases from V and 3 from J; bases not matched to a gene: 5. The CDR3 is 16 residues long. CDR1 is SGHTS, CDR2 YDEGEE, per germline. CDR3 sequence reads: CASSTGTSGRSYEQYF. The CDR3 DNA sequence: TGTGCCAGCAGCACCGGGACTAGCGGGAGGAGCTACGAGCAGTACTTC.

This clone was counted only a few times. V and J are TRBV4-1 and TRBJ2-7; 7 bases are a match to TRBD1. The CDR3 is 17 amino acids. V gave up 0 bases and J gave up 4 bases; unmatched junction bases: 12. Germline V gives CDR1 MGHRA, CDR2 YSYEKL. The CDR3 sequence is CASSQDLMTGTGYEQYF. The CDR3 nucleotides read TGCGCCAGCAGCCAAGATCTGATGACAGGGACGGGATACGAGCAGTACTTC.

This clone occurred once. The chain's CDR3 is CASSISGSAGEQFF. The CDR3 bases are TGTGCCAGTAGTATTTCGGGGAGTGCTGGTGAGCAGTTCTTC. The V gene is TRBV19, the J gene TRBJ2-1; D may be TRBD2 (5 bases). Germline V gene data show CDR1 as LNHDA and CDR2 as SQIVND (reference sequence). The CDR3 sequence is 14 residues long. V lost 3 bases and J 9 bases, leaving 15 bases between the germline ends. Full variable domain (outside the CDR3, taken from reference TRBV19 and TRBJ2-1): DGGITQSPKYLFRKEGQNVTLSCEQNLNHDAMYWYRQDPGQGLRLIYYSQIVNDFQKGDIAEGYSVSREKKESFPLTVTSAQKNPTAFYLCASSISGSAGEQFFGPGTRLTVL.

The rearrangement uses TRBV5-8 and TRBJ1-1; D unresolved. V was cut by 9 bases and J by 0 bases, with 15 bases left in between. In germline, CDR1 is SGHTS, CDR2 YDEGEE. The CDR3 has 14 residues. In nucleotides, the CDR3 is TGTGCCACTTTCTTCCGGAGGATGAACACTGAAGCTTTCTTT. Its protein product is CATFFRRMNTEAFF.

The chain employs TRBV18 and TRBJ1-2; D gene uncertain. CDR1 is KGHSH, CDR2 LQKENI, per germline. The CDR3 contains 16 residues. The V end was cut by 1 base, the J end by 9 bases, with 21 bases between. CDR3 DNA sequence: TGTGCCAGCTCACCACTGACGGAACAGCCAAAAAAGAGCTACACCTTC. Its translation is CASSPLTEQPKKSYTF.

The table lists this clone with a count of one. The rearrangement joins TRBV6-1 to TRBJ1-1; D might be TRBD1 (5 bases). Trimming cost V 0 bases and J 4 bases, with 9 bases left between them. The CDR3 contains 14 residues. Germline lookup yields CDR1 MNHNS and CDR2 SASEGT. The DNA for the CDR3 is TGTGCCAGCAGTGAAGCGCTAGACAGCACTGAAGCTTTCTTT. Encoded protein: CASSEALDSTEAFF.

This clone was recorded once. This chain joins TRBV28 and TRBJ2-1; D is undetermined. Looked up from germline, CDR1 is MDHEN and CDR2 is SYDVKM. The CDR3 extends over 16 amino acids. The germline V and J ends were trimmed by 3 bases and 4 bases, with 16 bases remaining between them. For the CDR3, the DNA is TGTGCCAGCAGTTTTCGTAGCCTGAATATTTACAATGAGCAGTTCTTC. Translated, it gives CASSFRSLNIYNEQFF.

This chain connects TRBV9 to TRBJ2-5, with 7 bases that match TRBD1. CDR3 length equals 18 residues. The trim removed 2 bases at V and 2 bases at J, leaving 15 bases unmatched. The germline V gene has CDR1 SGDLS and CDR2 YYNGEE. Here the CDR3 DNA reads TGTGCCAGCAGCGTTAGTGCAGGGGGTGTGGGTGAGCAAGAGACCCAGTACTTC. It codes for CASSVSAGGVGEQETQYF.

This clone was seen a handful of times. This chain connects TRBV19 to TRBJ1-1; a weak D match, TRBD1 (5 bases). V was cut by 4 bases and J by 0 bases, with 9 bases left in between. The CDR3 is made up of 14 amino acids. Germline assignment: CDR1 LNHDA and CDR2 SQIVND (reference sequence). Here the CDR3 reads CASSTRQMNTEAFF. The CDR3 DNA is TGTGCCAGTAGTACCCGACAGATGAACACTGAAGCTTTCTTT.